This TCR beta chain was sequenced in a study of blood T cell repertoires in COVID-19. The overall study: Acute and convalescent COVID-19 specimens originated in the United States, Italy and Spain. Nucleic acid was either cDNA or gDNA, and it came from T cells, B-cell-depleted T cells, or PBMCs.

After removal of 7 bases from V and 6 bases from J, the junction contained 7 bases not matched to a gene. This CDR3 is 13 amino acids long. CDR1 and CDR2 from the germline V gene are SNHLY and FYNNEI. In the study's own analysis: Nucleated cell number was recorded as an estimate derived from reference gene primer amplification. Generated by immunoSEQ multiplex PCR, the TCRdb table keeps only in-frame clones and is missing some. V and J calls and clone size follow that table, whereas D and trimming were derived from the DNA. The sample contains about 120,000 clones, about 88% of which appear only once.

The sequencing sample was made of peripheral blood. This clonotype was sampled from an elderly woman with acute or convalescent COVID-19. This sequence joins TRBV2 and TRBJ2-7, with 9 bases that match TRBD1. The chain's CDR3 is CASIGTGSFEQYF. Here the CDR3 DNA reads TGTGCCAGCATAGGGACAGGGTCGTTCGAGCAGTACTTC.